This TCR beta chain appears in the sequencing data of a study of blood T cell repertoires in COVID-19. Study at large: The samples span acute and convalescent COVID-19 from the United States, Italy and Spain.

In Seattle, patients joined the study during active infection and were tracked longitudinally. The CDR3 sequence is 11 residues long. Looked up from germline, CDR1 is DFQATT and CDR2 is SNEGSKA (reference sequence). V lost 6 bases and J lost 3, with 9 bases in between. Under the authors' procedure: Reference gene primer amplification gave nucleated cell count estimates. Clones were read by immunoSEQ multiplex PCR, and TCRdb kept only the in-frame ones, dropping some. The DNA was the basis for D and trimming; V, J and clone size are from that table. The sample has 150,000 to 200,000 clones; about 90% are singletons.

The sample comprised peripheral blood. This rearrangement joins TRBV20-1 to TRBJ2-7; weak D call: TRBD2 (5 bases). The sequence was obtained from an older woman with COVID-19, enrolled during active disease. The CDR3, as DNA: TGCAGTGCCTCGGGATTCTACGAGCAGTACTTC. Amino acids: CSASGFYEQYF.